This T cell receptor (beta chain) appears in the sequencing data of a study of T cell repertoires in cytomegalovirus infection. The overall study: It was the public TCR beta signatures that indicated both CMV infection and matching HLA type. Study conclusions and caveats: Based on cumulative public TCR beta family frequency, carriers of CMV plus the relevant HLA were identified. There were HLA-C-restricted CMV-specific TCR beta clonotypes dominating the ex vivo response.

MiXCR, applied by TCRdb to the reads, yields one record per CDR3 protein. The data hold some 100,000 distinct CDR3 sequences, with under 25% observed a single time. The germline gives CDR1 MGHDK, CDR2 SYGVNS. V was shortened by 9 bases and J by 8 bases, with 19 bases between the two germline ends. The CDR3 is 13 residues long. This clonotype occurred a few times. As yet, its antigen is unknown. Sequenced: CD8+ T cells from PBMCs. The TCR comes from a human donor in good health (CMV status not recorded). Some clones in this sample may be carry-over from other donors' samples. The chain is built from TRBV25-1 and TRBJ1-1; a possible D gene is TRBD1 (6 bases). The CDR3 sequence: CASGWSGAGEAFF. The CDR3 coding sequence is TGTGCCAGTGGATGGTCAGGGGCGGGCGAAGCTTTCTTT.